This T cell receptor beta chain was identified during a study of CD8+ T cells in alopecia areata. Overall study context: Scoring treated patients' severity relied on the percentage of scalp area affected. Study outcomes and limitations: Persistence in scalp and blood during tofacitinib was observed for many expanded lesional clones. With patients, TCR sharing proved less clear than in mice, a difference possibly related to HLA. Normal skin's resident alphabeta T cells are sequenced alongside lesional scalp T cells.

The CDR3 loop spans 12 amino acids. Deletions cut 4 bases from V and 7 bases from J, with 7 bases between. Germline V gene data show CDR1 as MNHEY and CDR2 as SMNVEV (reference sequence). Specified treatment: oral pan-JAK inhibitor, 5-10 mg twice daily. As regards this clone: The antigen is unknown.

cDNA serving as the sequencing template came from extracted, reverse transcribed RNA. The repertoire was sequenced with immunoSEQ multiplex PCR; TCRdb's copy has only in-frame clones and lacks some. Found here are about 180,000 clones, roughly 50% of them singletons; the top ten hold roughly 10%. Material: CD8+ T cells sorted from blood, obtained at week 24, from a patient treated with tofacitinib. J is TRBJ2-2 and V is TRBV27, with no clear D. The TCR was taken from a human donor with alopecia areata. The CDR3 nucleotides read TGTGCCAGCAGTTCCCTAGGCGGGGAGCTGTTTTTT. Protein sequence: CASSSLGGELFF.